The present T cell receptor (beta chain) was sequenced within a study of blood T cells in healthy people across ages. Study outcomes and limitations: CMV status of donors was unknown, possibly confounding expanded clonotype changes.

Germline V lookup: CDR1 SGHTA, CDR2 FQGNSA. V was clipped by 3 bases and J by 7 bases, with 13 bases between them. This CDR3 region has 15 residues. Using a J-beta primer mix together with a sample-barcoded 5' primer, a second PCR was run for about 6 to 12 cycles. TCRdb reprocessed the 5' RACE reads with MiXCR, giving one entry per CDR3 protein. The profile covers about 830,000 distinct CDR3 sequences, with nearly 60% appearing a single time and 22% taken by the ten largest. Turning to this clonotype: Antigen specificity is unknown.

The chain links TRBV7-2 to TRBJ1-6, with D possibly TRBD1 on 5 matching bases. The sample consisted of blood. The TCR comes from a young man in good health. This CDR3 reads CASSLYRGGNSPLHF. DNA of the CDR3: TGTGCCAGCAGCTTGTATAGGGGTGGGAATTCACCCCTCCACTTT.